The 19 T cell receptor beta chains in this list originate from one sample, sequenced in a study of shared T cell receptors in the human thymus. Measured with immunoSEQ multiplex PCR; TCRdb has only the in-frame clones, and not every one. The table includes around 340,000 clones, approximately 95% detected once. The sample consisted of thymocytes. These TCRs come from a human donor.

The sample holds one count of this clone. This chain uses TRBV5-6 with TRBJ2-5, with 8 bases matching TRBD2. CDR3 size: 18 residues. Trimming at V came to 4 bases and at J to 2 bases, leaving 16 bases not matched to a gene. Germline V CDR1 and CDR2: SGHDT, YYEEEE. In nucleotides, the CDR3 is TGTGCCAGCAGCGGCCGGGGGACTAGGAAAGGACTTCAAGAGACCCAGTACTTC. Translation: CASSGRGTRKGLQETQYF.

The chain has TRBV27 and TRBJ1-6; D remains unclear. Per germline, CDR1 MNHEY and CDR2 SMNVEV (reference sequence). The CDR3 is 16 residues long. The V and J ends lost 0 bases and 10 bases respectively, with 16 bases between them. CDR3 sequence reads: CASSLSGSSSWSPLHF. In DNA, the CDR3 is TGTGCCAGCAGTTTATCTGGTTCTTCGTCCTGGTCACCCCTCCACTTT.

The chain carries TRBV27 and TRBJ1-1; D is perhaps TRBD1 (6 bases). Germline CDR1 and CDR2: MNHEY and SMNVEV (reference sequence). The V end lost 4 bases, the J end lost 5 bases, and 17 bases lay between the germline ends. The CDR3 is made up of 15 amino acids. CDR3 loop: CASSSNRGARTEAFF. The CDR3 bases are TGTGCCAGCAGTTCCAATCGGGGGGCTCGAACTGAAGCTTTCTTT.

The chain employs TRBV29-1 and TRBJ2-7; D perhaps matches TRBD2 (7 bases). V was pared by 4 bases and J by 3 bases, with 13 bases between. The length of the CDR3 is 13 residues. Germline values: CDR1 SQVTM, CDR2 ANQGSEA. CDR3 region: CSVGGGRRYEQYF. As DNA, the CDR3 is TGCAGCGTTGGGGGGGGCAGGCGCTACGAGCAGTACTTC.

This chain links TRBV5-5 with TRBJ1-5; weak D call: TRBD1 (6 bases). Per the germline V gene, CDR1 is SGHKS and CDR2 is YYEKEE (reference sequence). Trimming took off 0 bases at V and 5 bases at J, with 9 bases between the two ends. There are 14 residues in the CDR3. CDR3 nucleotides: TGTGCCAGCAGCTTGGGGGACATGGATCAGCCCCAGCATTTT. Amino acid sequence: CASSLGDMDQPQHF.

V usage is TRBV29-1 and J usage is TRBJ1-1; TRBD1 matches 8 bases. Germline V CDR1 and CDR2: SQVTM, ANQGSEA. Losses at the gene ends were 6 bases for V and 1 base for J; bases not matched to a gene: 16. This CDR3 is 17 amino acids long. CDR3 amino acids: CSVPITVTGGRNTEAFF. CDR3 coding DNA: TGCAGCGTCCCGATAACTGTTACAGGGGGGAGGAACACTGAAGCTTTCTTT.

V usage is TRBV5-1 and J usage is TRBJ2-1, with D perhaps matching TRBD2 (5 bases). From germline, CDR1 is SGHRS and CDR2 YFSETQ. V lost 0 bases to trimming and J lost 10 bases, with 8 bases between them. The CDR3 sequence is 12 residues long. The CDR3 coding sequence is TGCGCCAGCAGCTTGGGAGGGTGGGAGCAGTTCTTC. Translation: CASSLGGWEQFF.

The table lists this clone with a count of one. The chain combines TRBV6-1 with TRBJ2-7; the D gene is possibly TRBD2 (6 bases). This CDR3 contains 16 residues. The germline CDR1 and CDR2 sequences are MNHNS and SASEGT. Trimming stripped 0 bases from V and 5 bases from J, with 17 bases between. The CDR3 is CASSEAGRTPMDEQYF. The CDR3 nucleotides read TGTGCCAGCAGTGAAGCAGGGAGGACCCCTATGGACGAGCAGTACTTC.

CDR3 residues: CASSLRVSTDTQYF. In DNA form, the CDR3 reads TGTGCCAGCAGCTTAAGGGTCAGCACAGATACGCAGTATTTT. The chain carries TRBV7-9 and TRBJ2-3, with D unclear. The CDR3 length is 14 residues. Trimming cost V 2 bases and J 0 bases, with 6 bases left between them. Looked up from germline, CDR1 is SEHNR and CDR2 is FQNEAQ (reference sequence).

Only a few counts were recorded for this clone. The chain carries TRBV19 and TRBJ2-7, with TRBD1 identical over 7 bases. CDR1 and CDR2 (germline): LNHDA, SQIVND (reference sequence). This CDR3 comprises 14 residues. V was clipped by 0 bases and J by 5 bases; unmatched bases: 4. This chain's CDR3 is CASSIENRGDEQYF. DNA of the CDR3: TGTGCCAGTAGTATAGAAAACAGGGGTGACGAGCAGTACTTC.

The chain carries TRBV25-1 and TRBJ1-2; TRBD1 might be the D (6 bases). The length of the CDR3 is 13 residues. The germline CDR1 and CDR2 sequences are MGHDK and SYGVNS. V was shortened by 3 bases and J by 6 bases, with 11 bases between the two germline ends. CDR3 amino acids: CASSDPGVHGYTF. CDR3 nucleotide sequence: TGTGCCAGCAGTGATCCAGGGGTGCATGGCTACACCTTC.

V is TRBV18 and J is TRBJ2-7; weak D call: TRBD2 (6 bases). The germline V and J ends were trimmed by 3 bases and 6 bases, with 18 bases remaining between them. Germline CDR1 and CDR2: KGHSH and LQKENI. CDR3 length: 15 amino acids. The CDR3 DNA reads TGTGCCAGCTCACCCACGGCGGGGAGGTCAGGCGAGCAGTACTTC. It yields the protein CASSPTAGRSGEQYF.

This chain joins TRBV27 and TRBJ2-1, with a possible D match to TRBD1 (5 bases). V lost 2 bases and J lost 6, with 14 bases in between. The CDR3 length is 15 residues. Looked up from germline, CDR1 is MNHEY and CDR2 is SMNVEV (reference sequence). The CDR3 is CASSLRWLRGNEQFF. The CDR3, as DNA: TGTGCCAGCAGTTTAAGGTGGCTTAGGGGCAATGAGCAGTTCTTC.

This clone was seen only once. J is TRBJ2-1 and V is TRBV6-6; 13 bases align to TRBD2. V gave up 6 bases and J gave up 10 bases; unmatched junction bases: 12. Germline loops: CDR1 MNHNY, CDR2 SVGAGI (reference sequence). CDR3 length: 16 amino acids. The CDR3 loop reads CASRRPGTSGIGEQFF. The CDR3 DNA is TGTGCCAGCAGACGACCGGGGACTAGCGGGATCGGGGAGCAGTTCTTC.

Written as DNA, the CDR3 is TGTGCCAGCAGTTACTCGAGGAACGAGCAGTACTTC. Protein product: CASSYSRNEQYF. The rearrangement links TRBV6-5 to TRBJ2-7; no firm D call. V was pared by 0 bases and J by 5 bases, with 5 bases between. The CDR3 runs to 12 residues. Germline-derived CDR1 and CDR2 are MNHEY and SVGAGI.

The chain has TRBV15 and TRBJ1-2, with a tentative D call TRBD1 (6 bases). CDR1 and CDR2 from the germline V gene are LNHNV and YYDKDF (reference sequence). The germline V and J ends were trimmed by 3 bases and 7 bases, with 33 bases remaining between them. The CDR3 is 20 residues long. CDR3 bases: TGTGCCACCAGCAGGGGGGAGGAGATAATACAGGGTCCCACTTTGATTGGCTACACCTTC. Encoded protein: CATSRGEEIIQGPTLIGYTF.

The genes are TRBV2 and TRBJ1-2, with 7 bases identical to TRBD1. Germline CDR1 SNHLY, CDR2 FYNNEI. This CDR3 has 22 residues. The junction had 36 bases not matched to a gene; V was cut back by 10 bases and J by 4 bases. This CDR3 is CATTPRRSELERGGEGTYGYTF. The CDR3 coding sequence is TGTGCCACAACCCCCCGTCGGAGTGAACTGGAGAGAGGGGGCGAGGGGACCTATGGCTACACCTTC.

The chain is built from TRBV7-2 and TRBJ2-6; 7 nucleotides line up with TRBD1. The germline V gene has CDR1 SGHTA and CDR2 FQGNSA. The ends lost 6 bases at V and 2 bases at J; junction bases unmatched: 7. CDR3 size: 16 residues. CDR3 residues: CASSKNDRAGANVLTF. Written as DNA, the CDR3 is TGTGCCAGCAGTAAAAATGACAGGGCTGGGGCCAACGTCCTGACTTTC.

The V and J genes are TRBV5-1 and TRBJ2-2; 7 nucleotides match TRBD1. Germline V CDR1 and CDR2: SGHRS, YFSETQ. This CDR3 is 18 amino acids long. J lost 0 bases, V lost 4 bases, and 12 bases had no gene match. The CDR3 protein is CASSQGTATFANTGELFF. The CDR3 region has the DNA TGCGCCAGCAGCCAAGGGACAGCCACCTTTGCGAACACCGGGGAGCTGTTTTTT.